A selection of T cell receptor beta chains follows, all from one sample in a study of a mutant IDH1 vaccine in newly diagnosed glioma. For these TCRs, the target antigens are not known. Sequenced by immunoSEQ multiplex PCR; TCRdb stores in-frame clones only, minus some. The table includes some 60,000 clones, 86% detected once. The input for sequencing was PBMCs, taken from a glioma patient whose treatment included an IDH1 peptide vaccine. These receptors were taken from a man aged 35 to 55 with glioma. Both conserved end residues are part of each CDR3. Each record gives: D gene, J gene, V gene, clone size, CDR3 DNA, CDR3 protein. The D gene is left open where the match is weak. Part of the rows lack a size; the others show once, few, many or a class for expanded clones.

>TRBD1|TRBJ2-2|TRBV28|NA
TGTGCCAGCTGGACTGGGACAGGGAACACCGGGGAGCTGTTTTTT
CASWTGTGNTGELFF
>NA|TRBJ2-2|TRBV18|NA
TGTGCCAGCTCACCACCGTACGGCGGGGAGCTGTTTTTT
CASSPPYGGELFF
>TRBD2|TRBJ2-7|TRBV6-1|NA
TGTGCCAGCAGTGAAGGGGGAGGGTTCCACGAGCAGTACTTC
CASSEGGGFHEQYF
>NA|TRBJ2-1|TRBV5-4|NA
TGTGCCAGCAGCTTGGAGCTCCATGAGCAGTTCTTC
CASSLELHEQFF
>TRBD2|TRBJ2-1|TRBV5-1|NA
TGCGCCAGCAGCTTGTCTCCTGACCCGACTAGCGGGAGTTGGGAGCAGTTCTTC
CASSLSPDPTSGSWEQFF
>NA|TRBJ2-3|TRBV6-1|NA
TGTGCCAGCAGTCTGGAGGGCGCGACCACAGATACGCAGTATTTT
CASSLEGATTDTQYF
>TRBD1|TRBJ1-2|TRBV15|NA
TGTGCCACCTTAGACAGGGGGCGTGGATATGGCTACACCTTC
CATLDRGRGYGYTF
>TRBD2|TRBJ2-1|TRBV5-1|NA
TGCGCCAGCACCCCCATTGCTAGCGGGAGCCATGAGCAGTTCTTC
CASTPIASGSHEQFF
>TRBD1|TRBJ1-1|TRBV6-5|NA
TGTGCCAGCATTCGGACAGGCGACACTGAAGCTTTCTTT
CASIRTGDTEAFF
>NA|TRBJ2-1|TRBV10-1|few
TGCGCCAGCACCGAGGGGGGGGCGGCCTACAATGAGCAGTTCTTC
CASTEGGAAYNEQFF
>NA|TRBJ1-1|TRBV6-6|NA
TGTGCCAGCAGACGAACGGGCTCGTTGGACACTGAAGCTTTCTTT
CASRRTGSLDTEAFF